This is a list of T cell receptor beta chains from one sample in a study of response to subunit inactivated influenza vaccine. A single record per CDR3 protein comes from TCRdb applying MiXCR to the RT-PCR reads. In the table there are about 520,000 distinct CDR3 sequences, roughly 9.7% of which are singletons. Specimen: PBMCs from blood, collected about 6 weeks after vaccination. The source is a man in his forties or fifties who received an inactivated influenza vaccine. Each CDR3 is given with its conserved first and last residue. A D gene is named only where the DNA matches it firmly. A clone size is listed for some rows: how often the clone was seen (once, few, many), or a class if it is expanded.

v_call: TRBV29-1; j_call: TRBJ2-7; clone_size: many; d_call: TRBD1; cdr3_aa: CSVEVTGYEQYF; cdr3_nt: TGCAGCGTTGAGGTGACAGGGTACGAGCAGTACTTC
v_call: TRBV4-1; j_call: TRBJ1-5; clone_size: many; d_call: -; cdr3_aa: CASSQVDRGQPQHF; cdr3_nt: TGCGCCAGCAGCCAGGTGGATCGGGGTCAGCCCCAGCATTTT
v_call: TRBV29-1; j_call: TRBJ2-4; clone_size: few; d_call: TRBD1; cdr3_aa: CSVETGDGKNIQYF; cdr3_nt: TGCAGCGTGGAGACAGGGGATGGCAAAAACATTCAGTACTTC
v_call: TRBV11-2; j_call: TRBJ2-5; clone_size: few; d_call: -; cdr3_aa: CASSTIRDFAPMRETQYF; cdr3_nt: TGTGCCAGCAGCACGATCCGGGACTTTGCCCCAATGCGGGAGACCCAGTACTTC
v_call: TRBV12-3/TRBV12-4; j_call: TRBJ2-7; clone_size: many; d_call: TRBD2; cdr3_aa: CASSHGGDEQYF; cdr3_nt: TGTGCCAGCAGCCACGGGGGGGACGAGCAGTACTTC
v_call: TRBV28; j_call: TRBJ2-2; clone_size: few; d_call: -; cdr3_aa: CASTRQGTNTGELFF; cdr3_nt: TGTGCCAGCACTAGACAAGGCACCAACACCGGGGAGCTGTTTTTT
v_call: TRBV5-1; j_call: TRBJ1-1; clone_size: few; d_call: -; cdr3_aa: CASRTQRGPNTEAFF; cdr3_nt: TGCGCCAGCAGAACCCAGAGGGGACCTAACACTGAAGCTTTCTTT
v_call: TRBV12-3/TRBV12-4; j_call: TRBJ1-2; clone_size: many; d_call: -; cdr3_aa: CASSFLSSGPQGYTF; cdr3_nt: TGTGCCAGCAGTTTTCTCTCCTCAGGGCCTCAAGGCTACACCTTC
v_call: TRBV7-2; j_call: TRBJ2-7; clone_size: few; d_call: TRBD2; cdr3_aa: CASSLERGSSYEQYF; cdr3_nt: TGTGCCAGCAGCTTGGAGCGGGGCAGCTCCTACGAGCAGTACTTC
v_call: TRBV7-2; j_call: TRBJ2-5; clone_size: -; d_call: TRBD2; cdr3_aa: CASNSAGGTYQETQYF; cdr3_nt: TGTGCCAGCAACTCAGCGGGGGGAACGTACCAAGAGACCCAGTACTTC
v_call: TRBV29-1; j_call: TRBJ2-2; clone_size: -; d_call: -; cdr3_aa: CSVIFHGNTGELFF; cdr3_nt: TGCAGCGTTATTTTCCATGGGAACACCGGGGAGCTGTTTTTT
v_call: TRBV7-2; j_call: TRBJ1-1; clone_size: few; d_call: -; cdr3_aa: CASSSSPQTGGEAFF; cdr3_nt: TGTGCCAGCAGCTCCTCCCCCCAGACCGGCGGTGAAGCTTTCTTT
v_call: TRBV20-1; j_call: TRBJ1-1; clone_size: -; d_call: TRBD1; cdr3_aa: CSARDGGRGQAEAFF; cdr3_nt: TGCAGTGCTAGAGATGGGGGCAGGGGGCAGGCTGAAGCTTTCTTT
v_call: TRBV20-1; j_call: TRBJ1-6; clone_size: many; d_call: -; cdr3_aa: CSARTGHNNSPLHF; cdr3_nt: TGCAGTGCTAGGACGGGCCATAATAATTCACCCCTCCACTTT
v_call: TRBV20-1; j_call: TRBJ2-1; clone_size: -; d_call: -; cdr3_aa: CSARPLLLNNEQFF; cdr3_nt: TGCAGTGCTAGGCCCCTACTCCTTAACAATGAGCAGTTCTTC
v_call: TRBV5-1; j_call: TRBJ1-2; clone_size: few; d_call: -; cdr3_aa: CASSLGSGVNYGYTF; cdr3_nt: TGCGCCAGCAGCTTGGGGTCTGGGGTTAACTATGGCTACACCTTC
v_call: TRBV20-1; j_call: TRBJ1-2; clone_size: -; d_call: -; cdr3_aa: CSARTTGSYGYTF; cdr3_nt: TGCAGTGCTAGGACGACGGGGTCCTATGGCTACACCTTC
v_call: TRBV27; j_call: TRBJ1-5; clone_size: -; d_call: -; cdr3_aa: CASSFGRGDQPQHF; cdr3_nt: TGTGCCAGCAGTTTCGGCAGGGGTGATCAGCCCCAGCATTTT
v_call: TRBV27; j_call: TRBJ2-1; clone_size: few; d_call: -; cdr3_aa: CASSLSRQPTEQFF; cdr3_nt: TGTGCCAGCAGTTTATCGCGTCAGCCCACTGAGCAGTTCTTC
v_call: TRBV5-1; j_call: TRBJ2-1; clone_size: -; d_call: TRBD1; cdr3_aa: CASSIAGTGSNEQFF; cdr3_nt: TGCGCCAGCAGCATAGCCGGGACAGGGAGCAATGAGCAGTTCTTC
v_call: TRBV6-2/TRBV6-3; j_call: TRBJ2-3; clone_size: few; d_call: -; cdr3_aa: CASRNRIASDTQYF; cdr3_nt: TGTGCCAGCAGAAACCGAATAGCTTCAGATACGCAGTATTTT
v_call: TRBV5-1; j_call: TRBJ2-2; clone_size: -; d_call: -; cdr3_aa: CASSLMELFF; cdr3_nt: TGCGCCAGCAGCCTCATGGAGCTGTTTTTT
v_call: TRBV12-3/TRBV12-4; j_call: TRBJ2-7; clone_size: -; d_call: -; cdr3_aa: CASSRGVPSYEQYF; cdr3_nt: TGTGCCAGCAGTAGAGGGGTACCATCCTACGAGCAGTACTTC
v_call: TRBV6-2/TRBV6-3; j_call: TRBJ2-7; clone_size: -; d_call: -; cdr3_aa: CASSRGQRPYEQYF; cdr3_nt: TGTGCCAGCAGCAGGGGACAAAGACCCTACGAGCAGTACTTC
v_call: TRBV11-2; j_call: TRBJ1-6; clone_size: few; d_call: -; cdr3_aa: CASSFRGGGANNSPLHF; cdr3_nt: TGTGCCAGCAGCTTCAGGGGCGGGGGGGCTAACAATTCACCCCTCCACTTT
v_call: TRBV6-1; j_call: TRBJ2-6; clone_size: many; d_call: -; cdr3_aa: CASSPQASISGANVLTF; cdr3_nt: TGTGCCAGCAGTCCCCAGGCCTCCATCTCTGGGGCCAACGTCCTGACTTTC
v_call: TRBV27; j_call: TRBJ2-4; clone_size: few; d_call: -; cdr3_aa: CASSLGGLNIQYF; cdr3_nt: TGTGCCAGCAGTTTGGGGGGCTTAAACATTCAGTACTTC
v_call: TRBV12-3/TRBV12-4; j_call: TRBJ1-2; clone_size: many; d_call: -; cdr3_aa: CASSLEGWGYGYTF; cdr3_nt: TGTGCCAGCAGTTTAGAGGGCTGGGGCTATGGCTACACCTTC
v_call: TRBV21-1; j_call: TRBJ2-7; clone_size: few; d_call: -; cdr3_aa: CASMLGRGLYEQYF; cdr3_nt: TGTGCCAGCATGTTGGGGAGGGGACTCTACGAGCAGTACTTC
v_call: TRBV20-1; j_call: TRBJ2-3; clone_size: few; d_call: TRBD2; cdr3_aa: CSASFLAGGTDTQYF; cdr3_nt: TGCAGTGCTAGTTTTCTAGCGGGAGGAACAGATACGCAGTATTTT
v_call: TRBV30; j_call: TRBJ1-1; clone_size: few; d_call: TRBD1; cdr3_aa: CAWMTGGTEAFF; cdr3_nt: TGTGCCTGGATGACAGGGGGTACTGAAGCTTTCTTT